This TCR beta chain was identified in a study of cytomegalovirus exposure and HLA in healthy donors. Study-wide background: The roughly 130 validation repertoires used the same platform as the approximately 700 first-cohort repertoires (as reported by a later analysis).

To note about this clone: Its antigen is not identified.

Libraries were prepared by immunoSEQ multiplex PCR; TCRdb keeps only in-frame clonotypes and omits some of them. The repertoire holds 100,000 to 150,000 clones, with approximately 91% as singletons. The study, taken as a whole, reports: Reports described diagnosis of cytomegalovirus status by the classifier as highly specific and sensitive.

CDR1 is SGHVS, CDR2 FQNEAQ, per germline. The CDR3 runs 16 residues. V gave up 4 bases and J gave up 1 base; unmatched junction bases: 7. The study drew the donors from its approximately 130-subject validation cohort, separate from the roughly 710-subject first cohort. This clonotype was sampled from a man between 18 and 29 years old in good health and CMV-seropositive. This chain joins TRBV7-8 and TRBJ2-5, with TRBD2 matching over 9 bases. Sequenced input: PBMCs. This chain's CDR3 is CASSSQAGGLQETQYF. The CDR3 bases are TGTGCCAGCAGCTCCCAAGCGGGGGGACTCCAAGAGACCCAGTACTTC. Based on the CDR3 plus reference TRBV7-8 and TRBJ2-5, the full variable domain is GAGVSQSPRYKVAKRGQDVALRCDPISGHVSLFWYQQALGQGPEFLTYFQNEAQLDKSGLPSDRFFAERPEGSVSTLKIQRTQQEDSAVYLCASSSQAGGLQETQYFGPGTRLLVL.